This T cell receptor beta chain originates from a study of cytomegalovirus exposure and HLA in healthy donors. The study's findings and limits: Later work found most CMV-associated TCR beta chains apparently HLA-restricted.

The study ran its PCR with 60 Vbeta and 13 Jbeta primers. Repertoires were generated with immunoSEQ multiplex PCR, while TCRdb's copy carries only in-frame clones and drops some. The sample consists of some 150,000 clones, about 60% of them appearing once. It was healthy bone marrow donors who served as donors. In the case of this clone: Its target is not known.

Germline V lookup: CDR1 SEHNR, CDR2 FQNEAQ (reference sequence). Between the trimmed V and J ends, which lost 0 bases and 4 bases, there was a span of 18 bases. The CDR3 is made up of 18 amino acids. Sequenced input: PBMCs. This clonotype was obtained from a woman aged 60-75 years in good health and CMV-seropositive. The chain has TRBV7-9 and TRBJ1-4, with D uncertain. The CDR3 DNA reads TGTGCCAGCAGCTTAGCTTGGACCGGCGGGGAGCTTAATGAAAAACTGTTTTTT. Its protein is CASSLAWTGGELNEKLFF. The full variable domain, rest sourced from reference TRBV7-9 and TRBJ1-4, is DTGVSQNPRHKITKRGQNVTFRCDPISEHNRLYWYRQTLGQGPEFLTYFQNEAQLEKSRLLSDRFSAERPKGSFSTLEIQRTEQGDSAMYLCASSLAWTGGELNEKLFFGSGTQLSVL.